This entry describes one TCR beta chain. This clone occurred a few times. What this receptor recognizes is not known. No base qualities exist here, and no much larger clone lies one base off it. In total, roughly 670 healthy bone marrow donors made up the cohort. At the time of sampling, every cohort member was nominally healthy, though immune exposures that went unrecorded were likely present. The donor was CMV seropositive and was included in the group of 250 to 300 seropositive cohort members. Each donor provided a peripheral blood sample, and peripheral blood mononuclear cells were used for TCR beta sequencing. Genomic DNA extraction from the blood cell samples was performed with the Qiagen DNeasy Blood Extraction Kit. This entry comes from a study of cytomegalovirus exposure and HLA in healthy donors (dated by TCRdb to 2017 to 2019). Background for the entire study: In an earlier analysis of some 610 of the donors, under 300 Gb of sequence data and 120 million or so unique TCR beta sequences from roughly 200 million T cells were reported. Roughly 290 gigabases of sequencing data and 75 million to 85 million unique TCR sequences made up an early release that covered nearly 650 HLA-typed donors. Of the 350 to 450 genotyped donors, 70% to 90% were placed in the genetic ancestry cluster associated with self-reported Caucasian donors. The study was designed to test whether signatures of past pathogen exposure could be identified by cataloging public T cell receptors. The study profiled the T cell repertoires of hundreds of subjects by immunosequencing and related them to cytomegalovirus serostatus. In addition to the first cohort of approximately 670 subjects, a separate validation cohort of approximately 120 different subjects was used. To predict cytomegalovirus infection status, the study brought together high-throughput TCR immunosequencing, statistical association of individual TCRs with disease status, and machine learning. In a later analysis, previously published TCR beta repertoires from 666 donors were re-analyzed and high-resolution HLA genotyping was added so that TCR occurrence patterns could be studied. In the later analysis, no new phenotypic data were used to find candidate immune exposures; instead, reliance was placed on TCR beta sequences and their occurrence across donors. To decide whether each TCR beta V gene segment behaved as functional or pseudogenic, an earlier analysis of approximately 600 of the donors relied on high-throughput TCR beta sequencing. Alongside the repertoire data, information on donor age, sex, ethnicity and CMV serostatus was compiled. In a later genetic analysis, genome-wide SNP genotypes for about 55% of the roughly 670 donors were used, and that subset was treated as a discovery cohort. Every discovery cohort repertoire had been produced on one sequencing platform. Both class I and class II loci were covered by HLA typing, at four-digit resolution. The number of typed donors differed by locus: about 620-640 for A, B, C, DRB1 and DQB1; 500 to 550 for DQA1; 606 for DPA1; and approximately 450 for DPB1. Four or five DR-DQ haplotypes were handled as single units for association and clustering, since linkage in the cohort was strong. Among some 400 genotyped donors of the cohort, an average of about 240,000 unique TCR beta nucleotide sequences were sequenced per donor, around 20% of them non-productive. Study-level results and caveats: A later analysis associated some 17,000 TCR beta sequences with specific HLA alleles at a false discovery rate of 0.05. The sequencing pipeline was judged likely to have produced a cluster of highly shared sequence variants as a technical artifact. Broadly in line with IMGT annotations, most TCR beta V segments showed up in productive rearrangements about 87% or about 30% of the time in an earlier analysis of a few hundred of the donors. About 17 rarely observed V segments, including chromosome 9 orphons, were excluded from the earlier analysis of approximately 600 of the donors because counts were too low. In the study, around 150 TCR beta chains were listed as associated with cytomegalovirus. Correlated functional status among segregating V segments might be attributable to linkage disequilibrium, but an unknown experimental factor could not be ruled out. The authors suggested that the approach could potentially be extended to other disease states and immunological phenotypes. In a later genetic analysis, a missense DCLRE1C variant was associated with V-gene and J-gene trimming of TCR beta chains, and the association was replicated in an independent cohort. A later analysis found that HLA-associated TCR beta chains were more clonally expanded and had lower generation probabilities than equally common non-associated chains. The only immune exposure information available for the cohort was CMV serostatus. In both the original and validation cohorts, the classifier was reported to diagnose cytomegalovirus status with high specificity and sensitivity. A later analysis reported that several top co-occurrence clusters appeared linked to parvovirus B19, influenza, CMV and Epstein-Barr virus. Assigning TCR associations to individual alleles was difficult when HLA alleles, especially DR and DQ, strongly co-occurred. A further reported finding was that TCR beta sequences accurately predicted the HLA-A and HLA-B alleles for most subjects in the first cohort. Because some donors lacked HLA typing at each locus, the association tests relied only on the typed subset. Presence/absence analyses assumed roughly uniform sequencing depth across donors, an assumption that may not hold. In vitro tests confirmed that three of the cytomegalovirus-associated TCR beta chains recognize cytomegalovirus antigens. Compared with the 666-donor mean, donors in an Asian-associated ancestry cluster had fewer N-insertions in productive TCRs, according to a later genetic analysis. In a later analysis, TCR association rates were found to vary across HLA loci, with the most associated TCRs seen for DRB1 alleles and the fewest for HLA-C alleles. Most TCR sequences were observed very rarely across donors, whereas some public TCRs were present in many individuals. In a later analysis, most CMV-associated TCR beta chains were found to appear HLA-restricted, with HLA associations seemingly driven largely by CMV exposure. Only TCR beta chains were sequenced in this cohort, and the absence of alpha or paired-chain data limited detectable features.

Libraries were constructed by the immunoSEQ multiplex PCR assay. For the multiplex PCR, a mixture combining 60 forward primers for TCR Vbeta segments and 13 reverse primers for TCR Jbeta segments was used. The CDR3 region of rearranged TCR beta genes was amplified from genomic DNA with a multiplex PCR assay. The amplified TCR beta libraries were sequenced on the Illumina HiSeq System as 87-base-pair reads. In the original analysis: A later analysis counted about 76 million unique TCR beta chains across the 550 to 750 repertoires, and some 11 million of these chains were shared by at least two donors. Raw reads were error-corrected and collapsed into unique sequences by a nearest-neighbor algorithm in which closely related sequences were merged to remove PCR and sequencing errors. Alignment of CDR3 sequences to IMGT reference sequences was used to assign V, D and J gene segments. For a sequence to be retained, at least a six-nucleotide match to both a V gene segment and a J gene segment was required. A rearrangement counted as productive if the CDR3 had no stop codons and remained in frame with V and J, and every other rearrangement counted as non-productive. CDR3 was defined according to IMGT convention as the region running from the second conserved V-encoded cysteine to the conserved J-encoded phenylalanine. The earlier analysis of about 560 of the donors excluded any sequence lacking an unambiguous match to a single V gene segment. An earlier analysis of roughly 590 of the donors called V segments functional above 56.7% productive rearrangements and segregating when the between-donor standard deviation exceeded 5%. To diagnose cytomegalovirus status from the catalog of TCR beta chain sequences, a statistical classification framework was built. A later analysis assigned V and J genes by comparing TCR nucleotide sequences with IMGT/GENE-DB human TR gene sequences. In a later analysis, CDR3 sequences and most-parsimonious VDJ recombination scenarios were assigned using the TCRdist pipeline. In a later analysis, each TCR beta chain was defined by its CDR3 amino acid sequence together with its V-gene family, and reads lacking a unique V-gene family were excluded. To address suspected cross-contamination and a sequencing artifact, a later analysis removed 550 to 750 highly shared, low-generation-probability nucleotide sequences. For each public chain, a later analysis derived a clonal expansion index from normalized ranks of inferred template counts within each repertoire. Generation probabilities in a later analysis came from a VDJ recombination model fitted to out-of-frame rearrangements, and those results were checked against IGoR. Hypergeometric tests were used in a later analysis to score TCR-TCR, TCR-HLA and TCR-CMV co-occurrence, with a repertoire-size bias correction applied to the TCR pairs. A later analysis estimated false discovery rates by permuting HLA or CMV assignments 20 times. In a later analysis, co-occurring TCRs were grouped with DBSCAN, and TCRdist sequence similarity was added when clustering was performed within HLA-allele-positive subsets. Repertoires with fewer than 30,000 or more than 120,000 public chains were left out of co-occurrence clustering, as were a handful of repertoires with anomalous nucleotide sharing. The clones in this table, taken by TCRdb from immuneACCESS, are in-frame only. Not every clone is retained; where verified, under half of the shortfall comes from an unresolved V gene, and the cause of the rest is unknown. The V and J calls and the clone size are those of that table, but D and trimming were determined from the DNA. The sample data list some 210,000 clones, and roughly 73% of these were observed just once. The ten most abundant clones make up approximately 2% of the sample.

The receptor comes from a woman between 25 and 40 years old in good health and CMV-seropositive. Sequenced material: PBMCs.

The CDR3 protein sequence reads: CASSLALSYTF. In nucleotide form, the sequence is TGTGCCAGCAGCTTGGCTTTAAGCTACACCTTC. Recombination connected TRBV5-6 to TRBJ1-2; confidence is insufficient to name the D gene. V is cut by 0 bases and J by 9 bases, and the space between the germline ends is 6 bases. The CDR3 sequence holds 11 residues, the cysteine and phenylalanine included. The sequence is cut down to CDR3 DNA, 33 bases in frame from base 1. Per the germline V gene, SGHDT is the CDR1 and YYEEEE is the CDR2.